This T cell receptor beta chain was recovered during a study of T cells of healthy individuals. The V end lost 2 bases, the J end lost 1 base, and 12 bases lay between the germline ends. CDR1 and CDR2 (germline): KGHSH, LQKENI. The CDR3 length is 15 residues. This clonotype was found many times. TCRdb reanalysed the 5' RACE reads using MiXCR and keeps one entry per CDR3 protein. The sample includes 95,000 to 100,000 distinct CDR3 sequences, roughly 15% of them seen just once. This TCR came from a human donor in good health. V usage is TRBV18 and J usage is TRBJ2-7; D possibly uses TRBD1 or TRBD2 (5 bases each). In DNA, the CDR3 is TGTGCCAGCTCACCAGCAGGGACGGGTTCCTACGAGCAGTACTTC. Residues: CASSPAGTGSYEQYF.